This TCR beta chain was identified during a study of blood T cells in healthy people across ages. Notes on this clonotype: Its antigen is unknown.

A J-beta primer mix and a sample-barcoded 5' primer were used in a second PCR of roughly 7 to 12 cycles. Each cDNA molecule was tagged by a template-switch adaptor with 12 random nucleotides. TCRdb independently ran MiXCR on the 5' RACE reads; one entry per CDR3 protein. In the table there are 550,000 to 600,000 distinct CDR3 sequences, roughly a quarter of which are singletons. V was trimmed by 0 bases and J by 4 bases, leaving 16 bases between them. This CDR3 has 16 residues. The germline V gene has CDR1 SGHRS and CDR2 YFSETQ. Whole-study results and caveats: Getting older went along with TCR beta diversity per million T cells dropping roughly linearly. Diversity figures based on one million T cells were deemed too low.

Drawing of peripheral blood yielded ten milliliters from each donor. Material for sequencing was blood. This receptor was identified in a woman in her 70s in good health. This rearrangement joins TRBV5-1 to TRBJ1-2, with D perhaps matching TRBD1 (5 bases). CDR3 sequence reads: CASSLEGIGHSYGYTF. The DNA for the CDR3 is TGCGCCAGCAGCTTGGAAGGGATCGGACATAGCTATGGCTACACCTTC. The whole variable domain, filled in from reference TRBV5-1 and TRBJ1-2, reads KAGVTQTPRYLIKTRGQQVTLSCSPISGHRSVSWYQQTPGQGLQFLFEYFSETQRNKGNFPGRFSGRQFSNSRSEMNVSTLELGDSALYLCASSLEGIGHSYGYTFGSGTRLTVV.